This TCR beta chain was identified during a study of vaccination and CD4 T cells after COVID-19. Study-level information: Spike peptides, overlapping and drawn from SARS-CoV-2, HCoV-NL63, HCoV-OC43 and HCoV-229E, were used to stimulate cells.

Per the germline V gene, CDR1 is MNHEY and CDR2 is SMNVEV (reference sequence). V lost 3 bases, J lost 4 bases, and 15 bases lay in between. The CDR3 loop spans 15 amino acids. The Oncomine TCR Beta short-read assay generated sequence data from the DNA of cultured CD4+ T cells. TCRdb re-analysed the PCR reads in MiXCR, keeping a single row per CDR3 protein. The sample lists over a thousand distinct CDR3 sequences, 12% seen once, with approximately 9% in the top ten. Overall study findings and caveats: The appearance of a median about 86% of reactive clones in convalescent patients occurred only post-vaccination.

The sample's treatment: roughly ten-day PBMC culture with coronavirus spike peptide pools or control peptides (ViraFEST assay). From the unexposed donor, CD4+ T cells were collected ahead of the COVID-19 pandemic (2011-2018). Peptide-pool expansion of antigen-specific T cells preceded TCR sequencing in ViraFEST. In its sample, this clonotype is large. Its antigen remains unknown. The TCR comes from a human donor in good health. The chain carries TRBV27 and TRBJ1-2, with a tentative D call TRBD1 (5 bases). Sequenced sample: CD4+ T cells from blood, cultured in vitro. CDR3 residues: CASSLGPAYSYGYTF. CDR3 bases: TGTGCCAGCAGTTTGGGACCGGCCTACAGCTATGGCTACACCTTC.